This T cell receptor beta chain originates from a study of shared clonotypes between healthy human individuals. The naive CD8 population came from CD45RO-negative cells selected for CCR7, without terminally differentiated effector memory CD45RA+ cells. The table came from immunoSEQ multiplex PCR; TCRdb's copy has only in-frame clones and leaves some out. The table lists some 2 million clones, over 85% of them singletons. The sequence was collected from a young man in good health. The specimen was naive CD8+ T cells sorted from blood.

The CDR3: CASSYSVGERPWEQYF. In DNA form, the CDR3 reads TGTGCCAGCAGTTACTCTGTCGGGGAACGGCCCTGGGAGCAGTACTTC. V is TRBV6-5 and J is TRBJ2-7, with D perhaps matching TRBD2 (5 bases). The CDR3 contains 16 residues. The V end lost 0 bases, the J end lost 7 bases, and 19 bases lay between the germline ends. Germline V gene lookup returns CDR1 MNHEY and CDR2 SVGAGI.